Listed below are T cell receptor beta chains from one sample, sequenced in a study of response to subunit inactivated influenza vaccine. A single record per CDR3 protein comes from TCRdb applying MiXCR to the RT-PCR reads. There are approximately 500,000 distinct CDR3 sequences in the sample; about an eighth occur only once, and around 14% lies in the top ten. The material sequenced was PBMCs from blood, taken about 40 days after vaccination. These receptors all come from a man over 45 who received an inactivated influenza vaccine. The CDR3 runs from the conserved cysteine through the conserved F or W. D genes are given only for firm matches. A clone size is listed for some rows: how often the clone was seen (once, few, many), or a class if it is expanded.

>TRBJ1-1|NA|TRBV12-3/TRBV12-4|NA
TGTGCCAGCAGTTTAGTTGCAGGTTTAGCGAGTACGACTGAAGCTTTCTTT
CASSLVAGLASTTEAFF
>TRBJ2-2|NA|TRBV7-2|few
TGTGCCAGCAGCTTAGGGCCCTCGAAAAGAACCGGGGAGCTGTTTTTT
CASSLGPSKRTGELFF
>TRBJ2-7|TRBD1|TRBV5-1|few
TGCGCCAGCAGCTTGCACAGGGGTTACGAGCAGTACTTC
CASSLHRGYEQYF
>TRBJ1-5|NA|TRBV20-1|NA
TGCAGTGCTAGTAAGGGCCTGGGGCAGCCCCAGCATTTT
CSASKGLGQPQHF
>TRBJ2-5|TRBD1|TRBV29-1|many
TGCAGCGTTGAGTTTACAGGGGTTCGGGAGACCCAGTACTTC
CSVEFTGVRETQYF
>TRBJ2-5|NA|TRBV7-2|few
TGTGCCAGCAGCCGTTACAGGGCGGAGACCCAGTACTTC
CASSRYRAETQYF
>TRBJ2-3|NA|TRBV20-1|NA
TGCAGTGCTATAGGTGTCTGGGGATTTAGCACAGATACGCAGTATTTT
CSAIGVWGFSTDTQYF
>TRBJ2-3|NA|TRBV21-1|few
TGTGCCAGCAAGGCCCAGGAGGCAGGGGGGTCCACAGATACGCAGTATTTT
CASKAQEAGGSTDTQYF
>TRBJ2-5|NA|TRBV6-5|NA
TGTGCCAGCAGTACACGGGTAGGGGAGACCCAGTACTTC
CASSTRVGETQYF
>TRBJ2-1|NA|TRBV6-5|few
TGTGCCAGCAGTTACGGTGGGTCTAATGAGCAGTTCTTC
CASSYGGSNEQFF
>TRBJ1-2|NA|TRBV12-3/TRBV12-4|few
TGCGCAGCGGGGAAAACAGTGGATGGCTACACCTTC
CAAGKTVDGYTF
>TRBJ2-5|NA|TRBV29-1|NA
TGCAGCGTTGCTGCGGGGAGGGGGACCCGGCATGAGACCCAGTACTTC
CSVAAGRGTRHETQYF
>TRBJ2-7|TRBD1|TRBV28|few
TGTGCCAGCAGCCCCCGGGACAGGGGGCTACGAAGCTCCTACGAGCAGTACTTC
CASSPRDRGLRSSYEQYF
>TRBJ2-1|NA|TRBV4-1|NA
TGCGCCAGCAGCCGGTTGGGCTCCTACAATGAGCAGTTCTTC
CASSRLGSYNEQFF
>TRBJ2-1|NA|TRBV5-1|few
TGCGCCAGCTCGACGAAGTCCTACAATGAGCAGTTCTTC
CASSTKSYNEQFF
>TRBJ2-7|NA|TRBV20-1|NA
TGCAGTGCTAAGCGGCCAGGGATTTCCTACGAGCAGTACTTC
CSAKRPGISYEQYF
>TRBJ2-2|NA|TRBV6-2/TRBV6-3|many
TGTGCCAGCAGTTACTCGATCAAGGGAGGAGCCGGGGAGCTGTTTTTT
CASSYSIKGGAGELFF